What follows are 20 T cell receptor beta chains derived from one specimen sequenced in a study of tumor-infiltrating lymphocytes in glioblastoma multiforme (dated by TCRdb to 2016 to 2017). TCRdb names Illumina HiSeq 2500 as the instrument used. TCRB libraries were constructed from RNA through three rounds of nested multiplex PCR following a modified ARM-PCR protocol with multiple V-beta primers and a C-beta primer. In TCRdb, the public reads were trimmed at Q25 with fastp and aligned with MiXCR, with productive beta chains retained. Each entry merges the rows of one CDR3 protein and shows their most common DNA and genes. Recorded for this sample are 25,000 to 40,000 distinct CDR3 sequences; 61% of them occurred a single time. The ten largest make up roughly 33% of the sample. Sequenced input: brain tumor tissue. These receptors were collected from a male donor with glioblastoma.

The chain uses TRBV10-1 and TRBJ2-2; 11 nucleotides align to TRBD2. The germline V gene encodes CDR1 WNHNN and CDR2 SYGVQD (reference sequence). V lost 3 bases, J lost 8 bases, and 5 bases stayed unmatched. This CDR3 is built from 15 residues. This CDR3 is CASSEMASGRGELFF. The DNA of the CDR3 is TGCGCCAGCAGTGAAATGGCTAGCGGGAGGGGGGAGCTGTTTTTT.

This clonotype was detected ten times or more. The rearrangement joins TRBV29-1 to TRBJ2-3; 13 bases align to TRBD2. Trimming took 3 bases from V and 6 from J; bases not matched to a gene: 0. The CDR3 runs to 13 residues. The germline CDR1 and CDR2 sequences are SQVTM and ANQGSEA. DNA of the CDR3: TGCAGCGTTGAGACTAGCGGGGGGGATACGCAGTATTTT. It is translated as CSVETSGGDTQYF.

The chain recombines TRBV11-2 with TRBJ2-1; a weak D match, TRBD1 (6 bases). Germline CDR1 reads SGHAT; CDR2 reads FQNNGV. The CDR3 contains 13 residues. Deletions cut 4 bases from V and 7 bases from J, with 11 bases between. DNA of the CDR3: TGTGCCAGCAGCTCCCAACAGGGTAATGAGCAGTTCTTC. This gives the protein CASSSQQGNEQFF.

The chain employs TRBV20-1 and TRBJ2-7, with D possibly being TRBD2 (6 bases). With 2 bases removed from V and 13 bases from J, the gap between germline ends came to 27 bases. Germline assignment: CDR1 DFQATT and CDR2 SNEGSKA (reference sequence). The CDR3 consists of 15 residues. The CDR3: CSARKGTSEGYDQYF. The CDR3 DNA follows: TGCAGTGCTAGAAAAGGGACTTCGGAGGGTTACGACCAATACTTC.

This clonotype has only a few counts. The V and J genes are TRBV13 and TRBJ2-5; 7 nucleotides line up with TRBD1. The CDR3 covers 13 residues. V was clipped by 6 bases and J by 4 bases; unmatched bases: 5. The V gene's germline CDR1 is PRHDT and CDR2 FYEKMQ (reference sequence). CDR3 bases: TGTGCCAGCAGTTTCGACAGGGCAGAGACCCAGTACTTC. Protein product: CASSFDRAETQYF.

A note on this clonotype: One junction end does not reproduce the germline sequence, and a read error may be involved. The V gene is TRBV20-1, the J gene TRBJ1-2, with D perhaps TRBD1 (5 bases). The CDR3 consists of 13 residues. Germline CDR1 reads DFQATT; CDR2 reads SNEGSKA (reference sequence). CDR3 in amino acids: CNALRHGALGYTF. The DNA of the CDR3 is TGCAATGCTCTTCGACATGGGGCGCTTGGCTACACCTTC.

This clonotype was found many times. The chain carries TRBV10-3 and TRBJ2-2; a possible D gene is TRBD1 (5 bases). Germline-derived CDR1 and CDR2 are ENHRY and SYGVKD. V shed 8 bases and J shed 6 bases, with 13 bases lying between them. This CDR3 has 13 residues. The CDR3 is CAIGQGEPGELFF. CDR3 sequence (DNA): TGTGCCATCGGTCAGGGTGAGCCCGGGGAGCTGTTTTTT.

This clonotype has just a few counts. This chain joins TRBV4-1 and TRBJ2-7; 8 bases fit TRBD1. CDR3 size: 19 residues. V gave up 0 bases and J gave up 0 bases; unmatched junction bases: 13. The V gene's germline CDR1 is MGHRA and CDR2 YSYEKL. CDR3 amino acids: CASSQEVDRASKDSYEQYF. The CDR3 region has the DNA TGCGCCAGCAGCCAAGAGGTGGACAGGGCCTCGAAGGACTCCTACGAGCAGTACTTC.

As to this clonotype: This may arise from a read error, as a much more abundant clone is one base away. The chain has TRBV7-9 and TRBJ2-1; 9 bases are a match to TRBD2. CDR3 length: 15 amino acids. Per germline, CDR1 SEHNR and CDR2 FQNEAQ (reference sequence). The CDR3 DNA follows: TGTGCCAGCAGCTGGGGGGTAGCGGGAGCCGGTGAGAAGTTCTTC. Translating it yields CASSWGVAGAGEKFF.

This clonotype has a count of ten or more. J is TRBJ2-3 and V is TRBV6-1, with D uncertain. There are 12 residues in the CDR3. Looked up from germline, CDR1 is MNHNS and CDR2 is SASEGT. Trimming pared 3 bases from V and 5 bases from J, leaving 6 bases between. CDR3 DNA sequence: TGTGCCAGCAGTGACTCACTAGATACGCAGTATTTT. Its protein product is CASSDSLDTQYF.

This chain links TRBV6-5 with TRBJ1-1; D is undetermined. CDR1 is MNHEY and CDR2 is SVGAGI in the germline V gene. V lost 10 bases and J lost 1, with 13 bases in between. The length of the CDR3 is 13 residues. The CDR3 sequence: CANTTNGNTEAFF. In nucleotides, the CDR3 is TGTGCCAACACCACCAACGGGAACACTGAAGCTTTCTTT.

A word on this clonotype: This likely comes from a read error, as the CDR3 has no conserved phenylalanine or tryptophan at its end. The V gene is TRBV6-6, the J gene TRBJ2-3; D call uncertain. V was clipped by 7 bases and J by 3 bases, with 11 bases between them. Per germline, CDR1 MNHNY and CDR2 SVGAGI (reference sequence). This CDR3 has 13 residues. The CDR3 DNA reads TGTGCCAGCACGTCCAGGCCGACAGATACGCAGTATCTT. The encoded protein is CASTSRPTDTQYL.

This clonotype has more than one count but fewer than ten. The final CDR3 position lacks the conserved phenylalanine or tryptophan, pointing to a likely read error. The chain links TRBV13 to TRBJ2-7; TRBD2 is a possible D gene (6 bases). Trimming cost V 3 bases and J 4 bases, with 13 bases left between them. CDR1 is PRHDT and CDR2 is FYEKMQ in the germline V gene (reference sequence). The CDR3 sequence is 14 residues long. CDR3 protein: CASSFEGGRYEQYL. In DNA, the CDR3 is TGTGCCAGCAGCTTTGAGGGAGGAAGGTACGAGCAGTACCTC.

This chain joins TRBV28 and TRBJ1-2, with 8 bases aligning to TRBD1. Germline trimming cut 2 bases from V and 10 bases from J; bases unmatched to any gene: 9. The CDR3 has 14 residues. CDR1 is MDHEN, CDR2 SYDVKM, per germline. DNA of the CDR3: TGTGCCAGCAGTTTACCCCAGGGGGCAGGTGACTACACCTTC. Amino acids: CASSLPQGAGDYTF.

This clonotype was recorded at least ten times. The chain joins TRBV12-3 or TRBV12-4 to TRBJ2-3; 8 bases map to TRBD2. The V gene end was trimmed by 6 bases and the J gene end by 0 bases; junction bases not matched to a gene: 5. The CDR3 is 15 amino acids. The CDR3: CASRKTSVSTDTQYF. The CDR3 DNA sequence: TGTGCCAGCAGAAAGACTAGCGTCAGCACAGATACGCAGTATTTT.

The count of this clonotype is one. The junction departs from germline at one end; a sequencing error may be responsible. The chain couples TRBV6-1 to TRBJ1-1; D is unresolved. CDR1 MNHNS and CDR2 SASEGT come from the germline V gene. CDR3 length: 14 amino acids. CDR3 in amino acids: CPSSKLTGRNEAFF. CDR3 in DNA: TGTCCCAGCAGTAAGCTGACTGGACGGAATGAAGCTTTCTTT.

Worth noting for this clonotype: The CDR3 ends on some other residue instead of the conserved phenylalanine or tryptophan, so this is likely a read error. This chain links TRBV11-2 with TRBJ2-5, with D perhaps assigned TRBD1 or TRBD2 (5 bases each). Germline assignment: CDR1 SGHAT and CDR2 FQNNGV. This CDR3 spans 14 amino acids. The CDR3 region is CVSSWGYSQEIQYS. The CDR3 DNA sequence: TGTGTCAGCAGCTGGGGGTATTCCCAAGAGATCCAGTACTCC.

The chain uses TRBV6-6 and TRBJ2-7, with no clear D. Germline V lookup: CDR1 MNHNY, CDR2 SVGAGI (reference sequence). The CDR3 has 14 amino acids. V was pared by 5 bases and J by 0 bases, with 11 bases between. The CDR3 loop is CASSPTSGSYEQYF. The CDR3 DNA sequence: TGTGCCAGCAGTCCCACAAGTGGCTCCTACGAGCAGTACTTC.

The rearrangement uses TRBV20-1 and TRBJ2-3, with 8 nucleotides matching TRBD2. Looked up from germline, CDR1 is DFQATT and CDR2 is SNEGSKA (reference sequence). There are 16 residues in the CDR3. V lost 5 bases and J lost 5; bases outside the gene matches: 15. CDR3 DNA: TGCAGTGCTTCCGCGGCCGGGACTAGTGAAGTAGATACGCAGTATTTT. Its protein is CSASAAGTSEVDTQYF.

This clonotype was seen many times. In nucleotides, the CDR3 is TGTGCCATCAGCTCGTCCGGGGGTTGGGGTTCACCCCTCCACTTT. Encoded protein: CAISSSGGWGSPLHF. J is TRBJ1-6 and V is TRBV10-3, with a tentative D call TRBD1 (5 bases). The CDR3 spans 15 residues. In germline, CDR1 is ENHRY, CDR2 SYGVKD. Deletions cut 6 bases from V and 9 bases from J, with 18 bases between.